The T cell receptor beta chain under discussion was sequenced for a study of molecular identifiers for immune sequencing clone quantification. Study-wide findings and caveats: Sizes of clones that are highly expanded could be underestimated (if identical TCR molecules share a barcode). Over 97% of effector molecules, but under 1% in naive cells, were held by clones with more than 20 RNA copies.

TCRdb recomputed calls from the PCR reads with MiXCR, one row per CDR3 protein. The sample carries under 350,000 distinct CDR3 sequences, 24% recorded once. Germline V gives CDR1 LNHDA, CDR2 SQIVND (reference sequence). With V trimmed by 6 bases and J by 4 bases, 6 bases remained unmatched. The CDR3 totals 16 residues. Sorted cell numbers of roughly 19,000 to 1,000,000, with 10%, 30% or 50% RNA, served as input for naive CD8 libraries. When naive CD8 T cells were sorted, they were gated as CD8+CD4-CCR7+CD45RA+. As to this clonotype: Its antigen is currently unknown.

Source material: naive CD8+ T cells from blood, with Jurkat cell RNA spiked in. As for subset: FACS-sorted CD8+CD4-CCR7+CD45RA+ naive T cells. V gene TRBV19 combines with J gene TRBJ2-2; 12 bases line up with TRBD1. This TCR came from a human donor in good health. Some libraries in this study had Jurkat cell RNA spiked in. CDR3 sequence (DNA): TGTGCCAGTAGAAGGGACAGGGGGCCTACCACCGGGGAGCTGTTTTTT. Protein product: CASRRDRGPTTGELFF.